Each of the 23 T cell receptor beta chains below was sequenced from the same sample in a study of T cell responses to AZD1222 COVID-19 vaccine. TCRdb's copy holds only in-frame clones and misses some; the assay was immunoSEQ multiplex PCR. The sample yields hundreds of thousands of clones, approximately 94% seen once. Sequenced here: peripheral blood, sampled on day 0 of MenACWY control vaccination. These TCRs come from an adult in good health.

This chain links TRBV7-3 with TRBJ2-3; TRBD1 agrees at 10 bases. CDR3 length: 15 residues. Per germline, CDR1 SGHTA and CDR2 FQGTGA. V shed 1 base and J 4 bases; nucleotides not matched to a gene: 2. CDR3 coding DNA: TGTGCCAGCAGCTTAATGGGACAGGGGCCAGATACGCAGTATTTT. Amino acid sequence: CASSLMGQGPDTQYF. The whole variable domain, filled in from reference TRBV7-3 and TRBJ2-3, reads GAGVSQTPSNKVTEKGKYVELRCDPISGHTALYWYRQSLGQGPEFLIYFQGTGAADDSGLPNDRFFAVRPEGSVSTLKIQRTERGDSAVYLCASSLMGQGPDTQYFGPGTRLTVL.

V is TRBV6-1 and J is TRBJ1-3; unclear D gene. V gave up 3 bases and J gave up 6 bases, with 12 bases separating them. This CDR3 has 14 residues. Per germline, CDR1 MNHNS and CDR2 SASEGT. CDR3 sequence: CASSDGGFLNTIYF. The CDR3, as DNA: TGTGCCAGCAGTGACGGCGGCTTTCTAAACACCATATATTTT.

The V and J genes are TRBV28 and TRBJ2-1; D is possibly TRBD1 (5 bases). V was trimmed by 2 bases and J by 8 bases, leaving 10 bases between them. From germline, CDR1 is MDHEN and CDR2 SYDVKM. The CDR3 sequence is 13 residues long. The chain's CDR3 is CASSLAGRHEQFF. DNA for the CDR3: TGTGCCAGCAGTTTAGCAGGGCGGCATGAGCAGTTCTTC.

On this clone: Other nucleotide sequences in the sample specify the same CDR3. The chain couples TRBV12-3 or TRBV12-4 to TRBJ1-1, with unresolved D. V was trimmed by 8 bases and J by 1 base, leaving 5 bases between them. The CDR3 spans 11 residues. The CDR3 region is CASSRNTEAFF. The CDR3 bases are TGTGCCAGCTCACGGAACACTGAAGCTTTCTTT.

This chain uses TRBV9 with TRBJ2-3; possibly TRBD2 for D (5 bases). Germline-derived CDR1 and CDR2 are SGDLS and YYNGEE. This CDR3 has 15 residues. V shed 0 bases and J shed 1 base, with 9 bases lying between them. For the CDR3, the DNA is TGTGCCAGCAGCGTAGGTCACGGGGGCACAGATACGCAGTATTTT. Translation: CASSVGHGGTDTQYF.

The gene calls are TRBV19 and TRBJ1-2, with D perhaps TRBD1 (6 bases). The CDR3 contains 15 residues. Germline V gives CDR1 LNHDA, CDR2 SQIVND (reference sequence). Trimming cost V 1 base and J 0 bases, with 9 bases left between them. Written as DNA, the CDR3 is TGTGCCAGTAGTATAGCCAGGGGAGCTAACTATGGCTACACCTTC. Translating gives CASSIARGANYGYTF.

This chain joins TRBV15 and TRBJ1-1; TRBD1 might be the D (6 bases). V was clipped by 8 bases and J by 3 bases, with 16 bases between them. Germline V gene sequence: CDR1 LNHNV, CDR2 YYDKDF (reference sequence). The CDR3 is 14 amino acids. The CDR3 DNA reads as TGTGCCACCCGGGGGAGGGGGGTTTACACTGAAGCTTTCTTT. Translation: CATRGRGVYTEAFF.

The chain is built from TRBV7-9 and TRBJ1-6; no definite D call. V lost 2 bases and J 5 bases, leaving 10 bases between the germline ends. Germline V gives CDR1 SEHNR, CDR2 FQNEAQ (reference sequence). The CDR3 extends over 15 amino acids. CDR3 region: CASSLYSPDNSPLHF. CDR3 nucleotides: TGTGCCAGCAGCTTATACTCGCCGGATAATTCACCCCTCCACTTT. The full variable domain, its missing parts supplied by reference TRBV7-9 and TRBJ1-6, is DTGVSQNPRHKITKRGQNVTFRCDPISEHNRLYWYRQTLGQGPEFLTYFQNEAQLEKSRLLSDRFSAERPKGSFSTLEIQRTEQGDSAMYLCASSLYSPDNSPLHFGNGTRLTVT.

The chain carries TRBV19 and TRBJ1-5; 10 bases map to TRBD1. The CDR3 is 13 residues long. Germline V lookup: CDR1 LNHDA, CDR2 SQIVND (reference sequence). V trimming: 6 bases; J trimming: 7 bases; junction bases outside the gene matches: 3. Here the CDR3 reads CASSKGQGQPQHF. CDR3 in DNA: TGTGCCAGTAGCAAGGGACAGGGGCAGCCCCAGCATTTT.

The genes are TRBV5-5 and TRBJ1-2; D possibly corresponds to TRBD1 (5 bases). Trimming stripped 1 base from V and 6 bases from J, with 13 bases between. This CDR3 region has 14 residues. Germline loops: CDR1 SGHKS, CDR2 YYEKEE (reference sequence). CDR3 in amino acids: CASSLFQGRDGYTF. The CDR3 coding sequence is TGTGCCAGCAGCTTGTTTCAGGGTAGGGATGGCTACACCTTC.

The rearrangement uses TRBV7-2 and TRBJ1-3, with no clear D. CDR1 is SGHTA and CDR2 is FQGNSA in the germline V gene. The CDR3 is made up of 16 amino acids. V lost 3 bases and J lost 5, with 17 bases in between. Here the CDR3 DNA reads TGTGCCAGCAGCTTGGAGGGTTCCGCAGCACGAAACACCATATATTTT. Amino acid sequence: CASSLEGSAARNTIYF.

This chain links TRBV6-6 with TRBJ1-2; 11 positions match TRBD1. The CDR3 is 14 amino acids. Germline V gives CDR1 MNHNY, CDR2 SVGAGI (reference sequence). The V and J ends lost 2 bases and 8 bases, in that order; junction bases with no gene match: 4. Here the CDR3 DNA reads TGTGCCAGCAGTTACGGACAGGGGGCGCCCGGCTACACCTTC. It yields the protein CASSYGQGAPGYTF.

The CDR3 here is CASSRSGQTYNSPLHF. CDR3 nucleotide sequence: TGTGCCAGCAGCCGATCGGGGCAGACCTATAATTCACCCCTCCACTTT. V gene TRBV5-6 combines with J gene TRBJ1-6, with TRBD1 as a possible D gene (5 bases). The germline V and J ends were trimmed by 4 bases and 2 bases, with 13 bases remaining between them. This CDR3 has 16 amino acids. Germline V gives CDR1 SGHDT, CDR2 YYEEEE.

V usage is TRBV10-2 and J usage is TRBJ2-1, with 9 bases matching TRBD2. The CDR3 has 15 amino acids. Trimming removed 6 bases from V and 7 bases from J; junction bases left unmatched: 10. CDR1 and CDR2 (germline): WSHSY, SAAADI. The CDR3 bases are TGCGCCAGCAGATTCCCGCCTAGCGGGGATAATGAGCAGTTCTTC. Its protein is CASRFPPSGDNEQFF.

Worth noting for this clone: The junction shows a germline mismatch at one end, possibly a read error. CDR3 region: CASSFSGQTMNTEAFF. DNA of the CDR3: TGTGCTAGCAGCTTCAGCGGACAGACCATGAACACTGAAGCTTTCTTT. V gene TRBV7-7 combines with J gene TRBJ1-1; a possible D gene is TRBD1 (6 bases). This CDR3 is 16 amino acids long. Germline V CDR1 and CDR2: SSHAT, FNYEAQ (reference sequence).

V gene TRBV11-3 combines with J gene TRBJ2-1; no clear D gene. Trimming cost V 0 bases and J 3 bases, with 9 bases left between them. Per the germline V gene, CDR1 is SGHNT and CDR2 is YENEEA. The CDR3 runs 15 residues. This chain's CDR3 is CASSLDGQNYNEQFF. Written as DNA, the CDR3 is TGTGCCAGCAGCTTAGATGGGCAGAACTACAATGAGCAGTTCTTC.

The V gene is TRBV28, the J gene TRBJ1-1; the D is unclear. The germline CDR1 and CDR2 sequences are MDHEN and SYDVKM. CDR3 length: 10 amino acids. The CDR3 DNA reads as TGTGGATCACGCGGCACTGAAGCTTTCTTT. It translates to CGSRGTEAFF.

J is TRBJ2-7 and V is TRBV30, with TRBD1 matching over 7 bases. There are 13 residues in the CDR3. V shed 3 bases, J shed 3 bases, and the junction held 5 bases outside the gene matches. Germline CDR1 is GTSNPN and CDR2 is SVGIG (reference sequence). CDR3 coding DNA: TGTGCCTGGAGCCCGGGACAGCTCTACGAGCAGTACTTC. Protein: CAWSPGQLYEQYF.

The rearrangement joins TRBV18 to TRBJ2-7; TRBD2 agrees at 7 bases. The CDR3 loop spans 16 amino acids. V lost 2 bases and J lost 7; bases outside the gene matches: 14. Germline V gene sequence: CDR1 KGHSH, CDR2 LQKENI. This chain's CDR3 is CASSPGLPAGTGEQYF. Written as DNA, the CDR3 is TGTGCCAGCTCACCAGGCCTACCAGCGGGGACGGGAGAGCAGTACTTC.

The chain recombines TRBV28 with TRBJ1-1, with D possibly TRBD1 on 6 matching bases. The V end was cut by 3 bases, the J end by 4 bases, with 12 bases between. The CDR3 covers 14 residues. Per germline, CDR1 MDHEN and CDR2 SYDVKM. CDR3 DNA sequence: TGTGCCAGCAGTTTCGGGGGGCTGAGCACTGAAGCTTTCTTT. Its translation is CASSFGGLSTEAFF.

This chain links TRBV15 with TRBJ2-7; no firm D call. The CDR3 is made up of 12 amino acids. CDR1 and CDR2 (germline): LNHNV, YYDKDF (reference sequence). V lost 0 bases to trimming and J lost 4 bases, with 4 bases between them. CDR3 nucleotide sequence: TGTGCCACCAGCAGAGATCGGTACGAGCAGTACTTC. Translating it yields CATSRDRYEQYF.

The genes are TRBV27 and TRBJ2-7; 11 bases map to TRBD1. Germline values: CDR1 MNHEY, CDR2 SMNVEV (reference sequence). V was clipped by 4 bases and J by 5 bases; unmatched bases: 4. The CDR3 loop spans 14 amino acids. The CDR3 here is CASSWTGGVDEQYF. CDR3 nucleotide sequence: TGTGCCAGCAGTTGGACAGGGGGCGTCGACGAGCAGTACTTC.

The genes are TRBV4-1 and TRBJ1-2; D might be TRBD1 (5 bases). Trimming removed 1 base at V and 2 bases at J, with 14 bases between. Germline loops: CDR1 MGHRA, CDR2 YSYEKL. The CDR3 has 16 residues. The CDR3 reads CASSQVRDGGNYGYTF. DNA of the CDR3: TGCGCCAGCAGCCAAGTAAGGGACGGAGGAAACTATGGCTACACCTTC.